This T cell receptor beta chain was sequenced in a study of T cells after yellow fever vaccination. Points from the study as a whole: Any FACS-sorted repertoire could hold abundant clonotypes that contaminate it from the bulk population. Only a minor proportion of clonotypes was detected across both CD4 and CD8 compartments.

This clonotype came up many times. Its antigen is not known. The CDR3 consists of 14 residues. CDR1 and CDR2 from the germline V gene are LGHNA and YSLEER. V shed 0 bases and J shed 4 bases, with 9 bases lying between them. TCRdb reanalysed the 5' RACE reads using MiXCR and keeps one entry per CDR3 protein. The sample consists of 150,000 to 200,000 distinct CDR3 sequences, approximately 6.2% of them appearing once. This sequence originates from a man younger than 35 who received the YFV17D yellow fever vaccine. Sequencing was performed on CD4+ T cells sorted from PBMCs, taken on the day of the first yellow fever vaccination. The V and J genes are TRBV4-3 and TRBJ1-2; maybe TRBD1 (6 bases). The CDR3 DNA is TGCGCCAGCAGCCAAGATACAGGGCCCTATGGCTACACCTTC. Amino acids: CASSQDTGPYGYTF.